One sample yielded the 6 T cell receptor beta chains listed below, sequenced in a study of T-cell memory formation after mild COVID-19. Using its own MiXCR run on the 5' RACE reads, TCRdb lists one record per CDR3 protein. There are around 82,000 distinct CDR3 sequences in the sample; 13% occur only once, and around two fifths lies in the top ten. Sequenced input: PBMCs or a T cell subset sorted from them (not recorded which). The receptors stem from a man younger than 35 who had mild COVID-19 (a few samples of this study predate the infection). Cell type and time point are not known.

The V call is TRBV7-2, the J call TRBJ2-1; perhaps D is TRBD1 or TRBD2 (5 bases each). V was cut by 0 bases and J by 12 bases, with 15 bases left in between. The CDR3 runs to 14 residues. Germline CDR1 SGHTA, CDR2 FQGNSA. The CDR3 is CASSLASQGRGQFF. The CDR3 nucleotides are TGTGCCAGCAGCTTAGCGTCGCAGGGTCGGGGGCAGTTCTTC.

V and J are TRBV19 and TRBJ2-1; 8 bases align to TRBD2. Germline V gene sequence: CDR1 LNHDA, CDR2 SQIVND (reference sequence). The junction had 9 bases not matched to a gene; V was cut back by 7 bases and J by 4 bases. This CDR3 spans 15 amino acids. The CDR3 here is CASTPGAGGYNEQFF. For the CDR3, the DNA is TGTGCCAGTACCCCAGGGGCGGGGGGATACAATGAGCAGTTCTTC.

The chain couples TRBV7-2 to TRBJ1-5; tentative D call: TRBD1 (5 bases). V lost 0 bases, J lost 7 bases, and 10 bases lay in between. The germline V gene encodes CDR1 SGHTA and CDR2 FQGNSA. CDR3 length: 14 amino acids. The CDR3 region is CASSLAGGWQPQHF. Here the CDR3 DNA reads TGTGCCAGCAGCTTAGCGGGGGGTTGGCAGCCCCAGCATTTT.

The chain joins TRBV5-1 to TRBJ2-7; TRBD1 matches at 8 bases. The CDR3 loop spans 15 amino acids. Trimming cost V 4 bases and J 4 bases; bases outside gene matches: 10. The germline gives CDR1 SGHRS, CDR2 YFSETQ. CDR3 sequence reads: CASSAGQGAAYEQYF. The CDR3 nucleotides are TGCGCCAGCAGCGCCGGACAGGGCGCGGCGTACGAGCAGTACTTC.

In this sample, this clonotype turned up a few times. This chain joins TRBV4-2 and TRBJ2-7; a possible D gene is TRBD1 (5 bases). The CDR3 has 14 amino acids. Germline lookup yields CDR1 LGHNA and CDR2 YNFKEQ. V lost 0 bases to trimming and J lost 3 bases, with 9 bases between them. The CDR3 reads CASSQEGAHYEQYF. CDR3 in DNA: TGTGCCAGCAGCCAAGAAGGGGCCCACTACGAGCAGTACTTC.

This chain uses TRBV5-1 with TRBJ2-3; D remains unclear. CDR3 length: 12 residues. Germline CDR1 is SGHRS and CDR2 is YFSETQ. The V end was cut by 4 bases, the J end by 2 bases, with 5 bases between. This CDR3 is CASSLHTDTQYF. The CDR3 DNA sequence: TGCGCCAGCAGCCTACACACAGATACGCAGTATTTT.